A single sample gave rise to the 12 T cell receptor beta chains below, sequenced in a study of T cells in localized non-small cell lung cancer. Measured with immunoSEQ multiplex PCR; TCRdb has only the in-frame clones, and not every one. In the table there are approximately 54,000 clones, over 75% of which are singletons. The source was peripheral blood, collected before any cancer treatment. The receptors were sampled from a female donor over 55 with stage II squamous cell lung carcinoma.

The genes are TRBV9 and TRBJ1-6; unclear D gene. The CDR3 is 16 amino acids. The V end was cut by 3 bases, the J end by 0 bases, with 10 bases between. The V gene's germline CDR1 is SGDLS and CDR2 YYNGEE. The CDR3 nucleotides read TGTGCCAGCAGCGGACATGGGAGCTCCTATAATTCACCCCTCCACTTT. Encoded protein: CASSGHGSSYNSPLHF. Looking up the rest from reference TRBV9 and TRBJ1-6 gives the full variable domain: DSGVTQTPKHLITATGQRVTLRCSPRSGDLSVYWYQQSLDQGLQFLIQYYNGEERAKGNILERFSAQQFPDLHSELNLSSLELGDSALYFCASSGHGSSYNSPLHFGNGTRLTVT.

The chain uses TRBV6-5 and TRBJ1-2; a weak D match, TRBD1 (5 bases). CDR3 length: 13 residues. Between the trimmed V and J ends, which lost 5 bases and 4 bases, there was a span of 11 bases. In germline, CDR1 is MNHEY, CDR2 SVGAGI. CDR3 in DNA: TGTGCCAGCAGTCGAGACAGCAGCTATGGCTACACCTTC. It specifies CASSRDSSYGYTF.

V is TRBV6-5 and J is TRBJ1-2; D may be TRBD1 (5 bases). Germline-derived CDR1 and CDR2 are MNHEY and SVGAGI. The V end lost 6 bases, the J end lost 4 bases, and 12 bases lay between the germline ends. This CDR3 is built from 13 residues. The CDR3 here is CASSPTGSYGYTF. CDR3 bases: TGTGCCAGCAGCCCTACAGGTTCCTATGGCTACACCTTC.

The count of this clone is one. V and J are TRBV5-4 and TRBJ1-1; D unclear. V was clipped by 2 bases and J by 1 base, with 6 bases between them. The CDR3 length is 13 residues. Germline V gives CDR1 SGHNT, CDR2 YYREEE (reference sequence). The CDR3 sequence: CASSLPQNTEAFF. The CDR3 DNA sequence: TGTGCCAGCAGCTTACCCCAGAACACTGAAGCTTTCTTT.

The gene calls are TRBV28 and TRBJ2-7; TRBD2 is a possible D gene (6 bases). V lost 6 bases and J 2 bases, leaving 17 bases between the germline ends. This CDR3 contains 15 residues. Germline values: CDR1 MDHEN, CDR2 SYDVKM. CDR3 sequence: CASSPPGTGTYEQYF. Written as DNA, the CDR3 is TGTGCCAGCAGCCCGCCCGGGACTGGGACCTACGAGCAGTACTTC.

Turning to this clone: At one boundary the junction diverges from the germline segment, which might be a read error. The rearrangement links TRBV7-9 to TRBJ2-1; TRBD2 aligns across 12 bases. This CDR3 region has 14 residues. Germline values: CDR1 SEHNR, CDR2 FQNEAQ (reference sequence). The CDR3 is CASSFLLAGGRSIF. CDR3 sequence (DNA): TGTGCCAGCAGCTTCCTACTAGCGGGGGGACGGTCGATCTTC.

This rearrangement joins TRBV4-1 to TRBJ1-5; D unclear. V shed 1 base and J shed 4 bases, with 5 bases lying between them. Germline CDR1 is MGHRA and CDR2 is YSYEKL. This CDR3 has 13 residues. The CDR3 loop reads CASSQGINQPQHF. The DNA for the CDR3 is TGCGCCAGCAGCCAAGGGATTAATCAGCCCCAGCATTTT.

A single count supports this clone. This chain joins TRBV10-3 and TRBJ1-4; 9 bases map to TRBD1. This CDR3 spans 16 amino acids. The V gene end was trimmed by 5 bases and the J gene end by 8 bases; junction bases not matched to a gene: 12. Germline values: CDR1 ENHRY, CDR2 SYGVKD. For the CDR3, the DNA is TGTGCCATCAGTCGGACAGGGGCGCGGGGAAAAGAAAAACTGTTTTTT. Its translation is CAISRTGARGKEKLFF.

The V call is TRBV6-6, the J call TRBJ1-2, with 7 bases identical to TRBD1. The CDR3 is made up of 13 amino acids. CDR1 and CDR2 (germline): MNHNY, SVGAGI (reference sequence). Germline trimming cut 6 bases from V and 3 bases from J; bases unmatched to any gene: 4. The CDR3 DNA sequence: TGTGCCAGCAGATACAGGGGCGACTATGGCTACACCTTC. Encoded protein: CASRYRGDYGYTF.

CDR3 sequence (DNA): TGTGCCAGCAGCCCCTCAAACACCATATATTTT. It translates to CASSPSNTIYF. The chain recombines TRBV7-2 with TRBJ1-3; D remains ambiguous. The CDR3 has 11 amino acids. The V end lost 5 bases, the J end lost 6 bases, and 5 bases lay between the germline ends. Germline V CDR1 and CDR2: SGHTA, FQGNSA.

The chain is built from TRBV30 and TRBJ2-7; TRBD1 or TRBD2 may be the D gene (5 bases each). The V end was cut by 4 bases, the J end by 5 bases, with 15 bases between. The germline V gene encodes CDR1 GTSNPN and CDR2 SVGIG (reference sequence). The CDR3 runs to 13 residues. CDR3 sequence reads: CAWNLGTADEQYF. CDR3 coding DNA: TGTGCCTGGAACCTTGGGACGGCGGACGAGCAGTACTTC.

Comments on this clone: One junction end does not reproduce the germline sequence, and a read error may be involved. The rearrangement links TRBV7-7 to TRBJ2-1, with 7 positions matching TRBD1. The germline CDR1 and CDR2 sequences are SSHAT and FNYEAQ (reference sequence). The CDR3 runs to 13 residues. Here the CDR3 reads CASSPGQNNEQFF. The DNA for the CDR3 is TGTGCTAGCAGTCCGGGACAGAACAATGAGCAGTTCTTC.